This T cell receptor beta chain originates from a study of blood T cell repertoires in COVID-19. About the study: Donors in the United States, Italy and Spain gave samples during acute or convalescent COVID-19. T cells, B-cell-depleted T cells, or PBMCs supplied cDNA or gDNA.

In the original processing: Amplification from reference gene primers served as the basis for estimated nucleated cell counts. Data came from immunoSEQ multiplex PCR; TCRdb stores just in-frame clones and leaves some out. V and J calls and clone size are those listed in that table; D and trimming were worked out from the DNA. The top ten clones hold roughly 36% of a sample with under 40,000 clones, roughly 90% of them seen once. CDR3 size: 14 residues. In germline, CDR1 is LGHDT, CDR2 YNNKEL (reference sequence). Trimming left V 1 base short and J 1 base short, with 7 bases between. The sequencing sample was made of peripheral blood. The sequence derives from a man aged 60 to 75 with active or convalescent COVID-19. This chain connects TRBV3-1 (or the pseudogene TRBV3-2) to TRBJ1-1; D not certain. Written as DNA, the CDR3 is TGTGCCAGCAGCCAAGGATACAGGAACACTGAAGCTTTCTTT. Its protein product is CASSQGYRNTEAFF.